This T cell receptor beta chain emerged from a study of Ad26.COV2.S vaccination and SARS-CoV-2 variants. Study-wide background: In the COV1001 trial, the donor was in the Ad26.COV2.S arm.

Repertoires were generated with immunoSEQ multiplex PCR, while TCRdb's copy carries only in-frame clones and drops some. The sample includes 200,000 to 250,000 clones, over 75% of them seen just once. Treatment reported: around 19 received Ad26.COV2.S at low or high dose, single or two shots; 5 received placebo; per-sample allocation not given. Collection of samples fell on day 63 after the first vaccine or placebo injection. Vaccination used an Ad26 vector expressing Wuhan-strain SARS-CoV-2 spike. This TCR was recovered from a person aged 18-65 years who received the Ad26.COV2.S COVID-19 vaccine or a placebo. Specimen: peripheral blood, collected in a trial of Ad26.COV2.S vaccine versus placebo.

CDR3 in DNA: TGTGCCAGTAGTGTTTCTCTAACGCGATCAGATACGCAGTATTTT. The encoded protein is CASSVSLTRSDTQYF. The chain couples TRBV19 to TRBJ2-3; the D is unclear. CDR3 length: 15 amino acids. V lost 5 bases to trimming and J lost 4 bases, with 16 bases between them. Germline assignment: CDR1 LNHDA and CDR2 SQIVND (reference sequence).